The TCR beta chain described here comes from a study of blood T cell repertoires in COVID-19. In the study overall: Cohort 3 donors counted as recovered after two negative PCRs, clearance, or resolved symptoms. COVID-19 samples, acute and convalescent, were from the United States, Italy and Spain.

Ages ranged from about 18 to 89 years, with residence in 24 US areas. The CDR3 runs to 16 residues. Deletions cut 4 bases from V and 1 base from J, with 14 bases between. Per germline, CDR1 LGHDT and CDR2 YNNKEL (reference sequence). As originally analysed: Counts of nucleated cells, estimated from reference gene primer amplification, were obtained. Sequenced by immunoSEQ multiplex PCR; TCRdb stores in-frame clones only, minus some. For V, J and clone size, that table is used; D and trimming come from the DNA. The sample shows under 150,000 clones, under 90% of them seen only once. Specimen: PBMCs or T cells enriched from blood (not recorded which). The gene calls are TRBV3-1 (or the pseudogene TRBV3-2) and TRBJ1-5; TRBD1 is a possible D gene (6 bases). This clonotype was sampled from a man in his fifties in a cohort exposed to, infected with or recovered from COVID-19 (not recorded which). The CDR3: CASSPGVDWSNQPQHF. CDR3 in DNA: TGTGCCAGCAGCCCAGGGGTGGATTGGAGCAATCAGCCCCAGCATTTT.